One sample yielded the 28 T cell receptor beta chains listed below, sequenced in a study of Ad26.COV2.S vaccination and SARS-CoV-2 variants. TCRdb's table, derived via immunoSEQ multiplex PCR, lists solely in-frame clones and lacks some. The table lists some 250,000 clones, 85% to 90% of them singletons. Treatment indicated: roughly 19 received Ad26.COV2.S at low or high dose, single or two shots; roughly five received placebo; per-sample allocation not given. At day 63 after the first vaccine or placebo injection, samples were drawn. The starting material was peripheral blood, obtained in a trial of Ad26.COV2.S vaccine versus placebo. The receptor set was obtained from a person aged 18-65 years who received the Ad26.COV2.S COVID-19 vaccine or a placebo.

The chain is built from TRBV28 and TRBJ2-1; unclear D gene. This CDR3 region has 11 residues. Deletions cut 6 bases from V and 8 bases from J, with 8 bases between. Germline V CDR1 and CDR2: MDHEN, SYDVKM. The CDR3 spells CASRRGYEQFF. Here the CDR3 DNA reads TGTGCCAGCAGGAGAGGATATGAGCAGTTCTTC.

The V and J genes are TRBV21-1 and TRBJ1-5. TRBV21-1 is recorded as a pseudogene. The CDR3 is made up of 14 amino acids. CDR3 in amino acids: CAIKGGGNNQPQHF. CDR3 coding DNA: TGTGCCATTAAAGGGGGGGGGAACAATCAGCCCCAGCATTTT.

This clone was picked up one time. The CDR3 coding sequence is TGTGCCAGCAGCTTAGCCGCAGGCTCCTACGAGCAGTACTTC. As protein: CASSLAAGSYEQYF. J is TRBJ2-7 and V is TRBV7-3; no firm D call. The CDR3 extends over 14 amino acids. Trimming removed 2 bases from V and 0 bases from J, with 8 bases in between. CDR1 is SGHTA, CDR2 FQGTGA, per germline.

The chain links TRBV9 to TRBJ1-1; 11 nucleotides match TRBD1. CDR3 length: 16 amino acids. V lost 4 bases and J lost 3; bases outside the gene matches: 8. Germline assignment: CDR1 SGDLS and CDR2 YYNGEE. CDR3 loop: CASSFGQGAGYTEAFF. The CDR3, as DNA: TGTGCCAGCAGCTTTGGACAGGGGGCCGGGTACACTGAAGCTTTCTTT.

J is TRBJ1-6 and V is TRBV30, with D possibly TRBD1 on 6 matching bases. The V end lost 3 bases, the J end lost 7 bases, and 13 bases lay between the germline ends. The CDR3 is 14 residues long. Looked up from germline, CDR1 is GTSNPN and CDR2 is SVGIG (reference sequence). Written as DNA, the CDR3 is TGTGCCTGGAGGGATACAGGGAGGAATTCACCCCTCCACTTT. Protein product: CAWRDTGRNSPLHF.

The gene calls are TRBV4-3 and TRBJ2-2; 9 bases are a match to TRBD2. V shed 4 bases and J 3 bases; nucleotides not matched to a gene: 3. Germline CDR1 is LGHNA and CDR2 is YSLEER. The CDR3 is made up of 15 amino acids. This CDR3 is CASSRGGDYTGELFF. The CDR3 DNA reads TGCGCCAGCAGCCGCGGGGGGGATTACACCGGGGAGCTGTTTTTT.

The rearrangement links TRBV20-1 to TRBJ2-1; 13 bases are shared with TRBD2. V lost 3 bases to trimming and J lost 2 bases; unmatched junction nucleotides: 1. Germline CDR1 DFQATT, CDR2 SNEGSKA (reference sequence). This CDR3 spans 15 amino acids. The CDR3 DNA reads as TGCAGTGCTAGTGGACTAGCGGGAGCCTACAATGAGCAGTTCTTC. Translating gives CSASGLAGAYNEQFF.

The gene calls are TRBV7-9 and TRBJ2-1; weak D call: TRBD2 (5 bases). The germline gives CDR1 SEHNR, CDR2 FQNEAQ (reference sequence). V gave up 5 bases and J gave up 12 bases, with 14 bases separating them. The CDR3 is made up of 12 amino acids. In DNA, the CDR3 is TGTGCCAGCAGCGTAACTAGTCTAGGGCAGTTCTTC. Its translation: CASSVTSLGQFF.

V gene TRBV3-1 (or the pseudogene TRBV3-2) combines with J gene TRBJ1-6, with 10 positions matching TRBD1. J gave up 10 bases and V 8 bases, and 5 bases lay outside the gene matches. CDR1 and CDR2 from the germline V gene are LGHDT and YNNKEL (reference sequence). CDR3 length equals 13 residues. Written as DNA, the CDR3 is TGTGCCAGCGGGGACAGGGGCGGATCACCCCTCCACTTT. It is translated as CASGDRGGSPLHF.

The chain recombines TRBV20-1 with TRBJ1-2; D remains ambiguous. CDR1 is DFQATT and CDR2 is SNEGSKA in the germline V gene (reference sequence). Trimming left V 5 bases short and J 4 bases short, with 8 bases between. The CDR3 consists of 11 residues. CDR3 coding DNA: TGCAGTGCTCCCGGTCCCTATGGCTACACCTTC. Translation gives CSAPGPYGYTF.

The CDR3 is CASSPLLGGLNEQFF. In DNA form, the CDR3 reads TGTGCCAGCAGCCCTCTACTAGGTGGCTTAAATGAGCAGTTCTTC. V gene TRBV5-8 combines with J gene TRBJ2-1; possibly TRBD2 for D (5 bases). V lost 4 bases to trimming and J lost 7 bases, with 18 bases between them. The germline CDR1 and CDR2 sequences are SGHTS and YDEGEE. The CDR3 has 15 residues.

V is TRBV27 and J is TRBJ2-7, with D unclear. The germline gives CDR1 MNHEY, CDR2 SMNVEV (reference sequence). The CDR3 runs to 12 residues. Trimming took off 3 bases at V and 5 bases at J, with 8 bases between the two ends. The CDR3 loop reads CASSFLGNEQYF. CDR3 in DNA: TGTGCCAGCAGTTTCCTAGGGAACGAGCAGTACTTC.

DNA of the CDR3: TGTGCCAGCAGCCCGAATCCTACTGGACACACCGGGGAGCTGTTTTTT. Its translation: CASSPNPTGHTGELFF. The chain employs TRBV3-1 (or the pseudogene TRBV3-2) and TRBJ2-2, with D unclear. The CDR3 spans 16 residues. The germline gives CDR1 LGHDT, CDR2 YNNKEL (reference sequence). Between the trimmed V and J ends, which lost 4 bases and 3 bases, there was a span of 15 bases.

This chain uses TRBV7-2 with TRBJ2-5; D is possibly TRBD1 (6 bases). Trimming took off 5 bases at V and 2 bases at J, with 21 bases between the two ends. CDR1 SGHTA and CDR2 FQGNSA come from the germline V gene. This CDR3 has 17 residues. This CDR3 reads CASSMGFGGGLQETQYF. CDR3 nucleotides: TGTGCCAGCAGCATGGGCTTTGGGGGCGGATTACAAGAGACCCAGTACTTC.

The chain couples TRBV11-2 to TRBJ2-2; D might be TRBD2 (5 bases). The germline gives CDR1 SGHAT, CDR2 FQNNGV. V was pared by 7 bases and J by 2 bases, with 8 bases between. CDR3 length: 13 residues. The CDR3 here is CASTGGNTGELFF. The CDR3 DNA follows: TGTGCCAGCACCGGAGGAAACACCGGGGAGCTGTTTTTT.

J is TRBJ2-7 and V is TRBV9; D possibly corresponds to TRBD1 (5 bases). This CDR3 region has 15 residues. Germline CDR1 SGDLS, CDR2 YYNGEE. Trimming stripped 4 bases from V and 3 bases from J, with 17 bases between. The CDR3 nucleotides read TGTGCCAGCAGCCTCGCCCCAGGGATCCTCTACGAGCAGTACTTC. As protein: CASSLAPGILYEQYF.

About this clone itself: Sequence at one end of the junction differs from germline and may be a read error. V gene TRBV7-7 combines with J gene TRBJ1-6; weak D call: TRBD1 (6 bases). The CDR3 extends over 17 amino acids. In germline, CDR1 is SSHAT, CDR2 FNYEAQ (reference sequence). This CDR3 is CASSPQVGGGYNSPLHF. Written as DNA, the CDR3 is TGTGCTAGCAGCCCACAGGTAGGGGGGGGGTATAATTCACCCCTCCACTTT.

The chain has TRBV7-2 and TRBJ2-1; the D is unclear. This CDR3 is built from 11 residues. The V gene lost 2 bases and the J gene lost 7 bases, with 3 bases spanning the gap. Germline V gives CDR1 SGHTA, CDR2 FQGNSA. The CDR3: CASSLLNEQFF. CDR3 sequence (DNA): TGTGCCAGCAGCTTATTGAATGAGCAGTTCTTC.

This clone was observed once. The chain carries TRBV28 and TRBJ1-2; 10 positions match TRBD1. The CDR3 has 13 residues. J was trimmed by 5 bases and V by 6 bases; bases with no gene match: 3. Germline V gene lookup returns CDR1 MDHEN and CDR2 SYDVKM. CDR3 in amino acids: CASRTGQGYGYTF. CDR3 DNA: TGTGCCAGCAGAACGGGACAGGGGTATGGCTACACCTTC.

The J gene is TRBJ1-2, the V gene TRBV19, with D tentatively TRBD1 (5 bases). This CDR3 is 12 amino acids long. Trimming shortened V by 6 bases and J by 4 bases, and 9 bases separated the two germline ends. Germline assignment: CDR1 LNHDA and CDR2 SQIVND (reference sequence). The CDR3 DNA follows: TGTGCCAGTAGGACAGAAAGCTATGGCTACACCTTC. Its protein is CASRTESYGYTF.

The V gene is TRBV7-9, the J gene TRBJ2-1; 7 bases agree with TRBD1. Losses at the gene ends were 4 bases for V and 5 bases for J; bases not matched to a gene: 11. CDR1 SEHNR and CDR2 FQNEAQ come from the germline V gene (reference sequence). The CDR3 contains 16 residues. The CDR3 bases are TGTGCCAGCAGCTCGAGACGAGACAGGGAGCACAATGAGCAGTTCTTC. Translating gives CASSSRRDREHNEQFF.

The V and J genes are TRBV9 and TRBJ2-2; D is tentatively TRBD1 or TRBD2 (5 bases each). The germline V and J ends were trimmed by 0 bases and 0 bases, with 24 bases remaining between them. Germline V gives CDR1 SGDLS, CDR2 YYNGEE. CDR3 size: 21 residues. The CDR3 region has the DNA TGTGCCAGCAGCGTAGTAGGTAGGGGACGGCGAAAAAGATCGAACACCGGGGAGCTGTTTTTT. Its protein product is CASSVVGRGRRKRSNTGELFF. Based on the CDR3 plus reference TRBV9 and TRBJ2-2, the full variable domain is DSGVTQTPKHLITATGQRVTLRCSPRSGDLSVYWYQQSLDQGLQFLIQYYNGEERAKGNILERFSAQQFPDLHSELNLSSLELGDSALYFCASSVVGRGRRKRSNTGELFFGEGSRLTVL.

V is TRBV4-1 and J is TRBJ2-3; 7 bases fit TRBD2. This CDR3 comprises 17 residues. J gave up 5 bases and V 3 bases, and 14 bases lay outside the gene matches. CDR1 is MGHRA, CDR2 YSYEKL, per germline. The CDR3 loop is CASSHASSGLAQDTQYF. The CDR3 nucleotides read TGCGCCAGCAGCCACGCCTCTAGCGGACTTGCACAAGATACGCAGTATTTT.

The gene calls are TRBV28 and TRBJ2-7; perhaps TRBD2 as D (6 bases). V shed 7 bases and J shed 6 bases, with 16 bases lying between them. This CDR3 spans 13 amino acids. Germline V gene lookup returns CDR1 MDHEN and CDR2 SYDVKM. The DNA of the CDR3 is TGTGCCAGCACCTGGGACTTGCGGGTCGAGCAGTACTTC. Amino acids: CASTWDLRVEQYF. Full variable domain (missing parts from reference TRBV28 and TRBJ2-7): DVKVTQSSRYLVKRTGEKVFLECVQDMDHENMFWYRQDPGLGLRLIYFSYDVKMKEKGDIPEGYSVSREKKERFSLILESASTNQTSMYLCASTWDLRVEQYFGPGTRLTVT.

CDR3 residues: CASGAMRVYTF. The CDR3 coding sequence is TGTGCCAGCGGGGCTATGAGGGTCTACACCTTC. This chain connects TRBV28 to TRBJ1-2, with D possibly being TRBD1 (5 bases). This CDR3 has 11 residues. CDR1 is MDHEN and CDR2 is SYDVKM in the germline V gene. The germline V and J ends were trimmed by 8 bases and 10 bases, with 14 bases remaining between them.

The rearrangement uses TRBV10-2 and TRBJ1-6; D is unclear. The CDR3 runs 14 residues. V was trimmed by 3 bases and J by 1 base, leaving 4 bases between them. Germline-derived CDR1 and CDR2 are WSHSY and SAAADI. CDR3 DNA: TGCGCCAGCAGTGACCGTTCCTATAATTCACCCCTCCACTTT. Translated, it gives CASSDRSYNSPLHF.

CDR3 nucleotides: TGTGCCAGTGGACCTTTCGGGAATCAGCCCCAGCATTTT. It codes for CASGPFGNQPQHF. V usage is TRBV2 and J usage is TRBJ1-5; D is unresolved. Germline V lookup: CDR1 SNHLY, CDR2 FYNNEI. The CDR3 totals 13 residues. The ends were cut back, 9 bases at V and 4 bases at J, with 13 bases in the middle.

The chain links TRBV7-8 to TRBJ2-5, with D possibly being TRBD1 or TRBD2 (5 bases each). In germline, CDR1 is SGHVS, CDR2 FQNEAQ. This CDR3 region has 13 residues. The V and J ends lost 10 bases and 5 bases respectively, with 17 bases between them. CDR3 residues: CATQRLAGETQYF. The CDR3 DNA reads TGTGCCACCCAGAGGCTAGCAGGGGAGACCCAGTACTTC.